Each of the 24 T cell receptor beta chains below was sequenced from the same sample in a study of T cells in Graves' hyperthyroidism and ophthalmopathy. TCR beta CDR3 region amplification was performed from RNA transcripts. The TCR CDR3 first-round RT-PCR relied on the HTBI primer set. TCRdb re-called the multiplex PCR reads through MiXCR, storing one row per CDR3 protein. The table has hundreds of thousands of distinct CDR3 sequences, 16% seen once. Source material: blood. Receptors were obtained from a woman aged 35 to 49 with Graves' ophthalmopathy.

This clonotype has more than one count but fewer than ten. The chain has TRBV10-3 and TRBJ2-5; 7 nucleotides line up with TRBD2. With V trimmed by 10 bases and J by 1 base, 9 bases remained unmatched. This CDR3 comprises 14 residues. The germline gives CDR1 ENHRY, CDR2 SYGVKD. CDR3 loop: CATTQRDPQETQYF. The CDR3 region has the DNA TGTGCCACGACTCAGCGGGACCCCCAAGAGACCCAGTACTTC.

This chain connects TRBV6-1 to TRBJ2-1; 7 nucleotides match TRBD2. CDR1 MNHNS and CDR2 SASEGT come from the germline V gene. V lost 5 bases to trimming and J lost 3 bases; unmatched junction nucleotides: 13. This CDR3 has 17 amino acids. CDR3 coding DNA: TGTGCCAGCAGTCGACCGGGACTACGTCCTCTCTACAATGAGCAGTTCTTC. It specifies CASSRPGLRPLYNEQFF.

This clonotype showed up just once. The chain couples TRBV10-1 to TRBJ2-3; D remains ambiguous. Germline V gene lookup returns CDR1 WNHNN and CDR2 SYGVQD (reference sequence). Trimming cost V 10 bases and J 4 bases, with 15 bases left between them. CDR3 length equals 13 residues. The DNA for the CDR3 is TGCGCCATAGGACCAGCAACTCCAGATACGCAGTATTTT. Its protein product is CAIGPATPDTQYF.

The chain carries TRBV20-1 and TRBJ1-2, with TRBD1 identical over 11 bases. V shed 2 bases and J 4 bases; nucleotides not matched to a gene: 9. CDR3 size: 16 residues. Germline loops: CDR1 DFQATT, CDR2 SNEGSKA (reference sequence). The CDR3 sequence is CSARPPGQGGIYGYTF. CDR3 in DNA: TGCAGTGCTAGACCACCGGGACAGGGGGGGATCTATGGCTACACCTTC.

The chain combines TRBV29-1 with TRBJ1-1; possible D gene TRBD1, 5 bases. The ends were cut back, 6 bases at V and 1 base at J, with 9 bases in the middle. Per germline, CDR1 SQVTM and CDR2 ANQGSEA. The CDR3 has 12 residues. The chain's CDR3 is CSVTGQNTEAFF. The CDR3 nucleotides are TGCAGCGTCACCGGACAGAACACTGAAGCTTTCTTT.

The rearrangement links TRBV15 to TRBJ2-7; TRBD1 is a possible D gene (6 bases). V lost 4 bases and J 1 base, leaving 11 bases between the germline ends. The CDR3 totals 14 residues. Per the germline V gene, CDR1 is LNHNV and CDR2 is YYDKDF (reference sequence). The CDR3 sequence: CATSTRDTSYEQYF. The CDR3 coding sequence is TGTGCCACCAGCACCCGGGACACGTCCTACGAGCAGTACTTC.

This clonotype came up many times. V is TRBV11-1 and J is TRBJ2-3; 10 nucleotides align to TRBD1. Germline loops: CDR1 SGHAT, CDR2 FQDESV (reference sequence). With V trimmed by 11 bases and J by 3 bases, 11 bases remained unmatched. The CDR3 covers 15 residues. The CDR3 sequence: CALPEGTGDTDTQYF. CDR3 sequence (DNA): TGTGCCCTCCCCGAGGGGACAGGGGATACAGATACGCAGTATTTT.

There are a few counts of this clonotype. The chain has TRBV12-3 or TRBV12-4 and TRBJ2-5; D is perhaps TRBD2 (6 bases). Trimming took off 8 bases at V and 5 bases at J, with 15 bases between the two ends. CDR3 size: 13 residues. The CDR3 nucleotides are TGTGCCAGCTCCAGGGAGGACCGGGAGACCCAGTACTTC. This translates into CASSREDRETQYF.

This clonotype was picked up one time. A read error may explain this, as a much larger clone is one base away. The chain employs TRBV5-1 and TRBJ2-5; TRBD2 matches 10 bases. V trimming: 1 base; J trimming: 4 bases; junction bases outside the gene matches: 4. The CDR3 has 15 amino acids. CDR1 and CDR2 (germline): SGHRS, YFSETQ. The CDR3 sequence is CASSLHLAGVETQYF. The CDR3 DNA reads TGCGCCAGCAGCTTGCACCTAGCGGGAGTAGAGACCCAGTACTTC.

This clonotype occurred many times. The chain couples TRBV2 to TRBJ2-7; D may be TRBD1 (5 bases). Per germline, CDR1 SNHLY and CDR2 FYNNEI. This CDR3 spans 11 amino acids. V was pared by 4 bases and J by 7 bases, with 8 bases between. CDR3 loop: CASSAGIEQYF. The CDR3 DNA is TGTGCCAGCAGTGCAGGGATTGAGCAGTACTTC.

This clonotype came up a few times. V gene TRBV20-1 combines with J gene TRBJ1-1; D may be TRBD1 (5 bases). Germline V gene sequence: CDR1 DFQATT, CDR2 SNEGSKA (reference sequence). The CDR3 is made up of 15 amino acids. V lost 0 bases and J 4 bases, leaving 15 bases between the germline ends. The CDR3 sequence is CSAREQGRGGTEAFF. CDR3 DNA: TGCAGTGCTAGAGAGCAGGGTCGGGGCGGCACTGAAGCTTTCTTT.

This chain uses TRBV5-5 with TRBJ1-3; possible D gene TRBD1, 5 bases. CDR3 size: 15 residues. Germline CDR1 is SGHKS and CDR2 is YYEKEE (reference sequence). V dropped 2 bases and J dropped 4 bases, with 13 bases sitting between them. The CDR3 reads CASSFSGAHGNTIYF. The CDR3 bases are TGTGCCAGCAGCTTCAGCGGGGCGCACGGAAACACCATATATTTT. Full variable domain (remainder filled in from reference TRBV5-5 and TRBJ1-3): DAGVTQSPTHLIKTRGQQVTLRCSPISGHKSVSWYQQVLGQGPQFIFQYYEKEERGRGNFPDRFSARQFPNYSSELNVNALLLGDSALYLCASSFSGAHGNTIYFGEGSWLTVV.

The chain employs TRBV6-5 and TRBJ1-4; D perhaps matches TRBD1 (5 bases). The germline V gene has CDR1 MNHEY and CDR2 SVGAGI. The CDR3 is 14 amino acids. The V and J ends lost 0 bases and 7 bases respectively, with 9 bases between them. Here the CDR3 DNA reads TGTGCCAGCAGTTACTCCCGGGACGGTGAAAAACTGTTTTTT. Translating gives CASSYSRDGEKLFF.

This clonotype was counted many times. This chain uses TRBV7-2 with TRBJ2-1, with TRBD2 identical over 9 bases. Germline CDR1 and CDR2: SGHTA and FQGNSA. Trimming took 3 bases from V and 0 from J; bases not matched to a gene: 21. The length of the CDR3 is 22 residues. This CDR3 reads CASSFVLYAGGRPGSSYNEQFF. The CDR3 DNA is TGTGCCAGCAGCTTTGTTCTGTATGCGGGAGGGCGACCAGGGAGCTCCTACAATGAGCAGTTCTTC.

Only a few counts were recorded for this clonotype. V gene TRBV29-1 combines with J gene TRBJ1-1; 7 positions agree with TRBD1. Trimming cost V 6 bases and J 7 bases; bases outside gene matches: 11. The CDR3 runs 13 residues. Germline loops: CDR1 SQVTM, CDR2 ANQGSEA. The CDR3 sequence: CSVGRGGAGEAFF. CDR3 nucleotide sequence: TGCAGCGTGGGGAGAGGGGGCGCGGGTGAAGCTTTCTTT.

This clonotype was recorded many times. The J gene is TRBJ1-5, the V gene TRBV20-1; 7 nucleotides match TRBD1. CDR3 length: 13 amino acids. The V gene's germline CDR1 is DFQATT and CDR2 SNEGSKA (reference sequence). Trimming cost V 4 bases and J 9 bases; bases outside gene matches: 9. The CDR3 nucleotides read TGCAGTGCTACCTCGACAGGGAACTGGCCCCAGCATTTT. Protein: CSATSTGNWPQHF.

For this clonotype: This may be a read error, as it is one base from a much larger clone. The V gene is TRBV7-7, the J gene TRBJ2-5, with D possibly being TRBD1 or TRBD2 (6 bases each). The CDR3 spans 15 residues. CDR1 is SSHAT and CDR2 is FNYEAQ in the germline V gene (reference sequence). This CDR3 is CTSSSGHPPMETQYF. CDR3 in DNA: TGTACTAGCAGCTCGGGACACCCCCCTATGGAGACCCAGTACTTC.

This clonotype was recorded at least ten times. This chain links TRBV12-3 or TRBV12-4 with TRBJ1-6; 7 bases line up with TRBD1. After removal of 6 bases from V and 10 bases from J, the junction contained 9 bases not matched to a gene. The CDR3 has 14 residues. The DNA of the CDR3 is TGTGCCAGCAGACCCGACAGGGCGAACTCACCCCTCCACTTT. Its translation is CASRPDRANSPLHF.

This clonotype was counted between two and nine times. CDR3 amino acids: CASSLEQGRSPLHF. The CDR3 nucleotides read TGCGCCAGCAGCTTGGAGCAGGGCCGATCACCCCTCCACTTT. The chain has TRBV5-1 and TRBJ1-6, with D maybe TRBD1 (5 bases). Germline lookup yields CDR1 SGHRS and CDR2 YFSETQ. The CDR3 length is 14 residues. V lost 0 bases, J lost 10 bases, and 11 bases lay in between.

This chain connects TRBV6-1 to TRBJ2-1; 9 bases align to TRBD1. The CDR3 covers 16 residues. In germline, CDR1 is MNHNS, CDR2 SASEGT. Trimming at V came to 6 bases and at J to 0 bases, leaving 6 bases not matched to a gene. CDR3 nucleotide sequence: TGTGCCAGCAGACCCGGGACAGGGAGCTCCTACAATGAGCAGTTCTTC. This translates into CASRPGTGSSYNEQFF.

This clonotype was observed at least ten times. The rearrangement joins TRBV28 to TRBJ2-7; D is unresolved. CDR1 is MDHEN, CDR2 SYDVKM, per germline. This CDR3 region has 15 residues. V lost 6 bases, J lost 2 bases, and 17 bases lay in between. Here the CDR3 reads CASSSTTRLAYEQYF. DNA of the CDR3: TGTGCCAGCAGCTCCACCACACGGCTGGCCTACGAGCAGTACTTC. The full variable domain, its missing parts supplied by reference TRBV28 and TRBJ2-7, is DVKVTQSSRYLVKRTGEKVFLECVQDMDHENMFWYRQDPGLGLRLIYFSYDVKMKEKGDIPEGYSVSREKKERFSLILESASTNQTSMYLCASSSTTRLAYEQYFGPGTRLTVT.

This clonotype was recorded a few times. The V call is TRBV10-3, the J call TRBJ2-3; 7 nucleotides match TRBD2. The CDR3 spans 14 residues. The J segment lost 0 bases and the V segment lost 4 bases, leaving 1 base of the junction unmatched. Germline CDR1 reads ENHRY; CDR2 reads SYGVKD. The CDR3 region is CAISAGGSTDTQYF. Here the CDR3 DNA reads TGTGCCATCAGTGCCGGGGGGAGCACAGATACGCAGTATTTT.

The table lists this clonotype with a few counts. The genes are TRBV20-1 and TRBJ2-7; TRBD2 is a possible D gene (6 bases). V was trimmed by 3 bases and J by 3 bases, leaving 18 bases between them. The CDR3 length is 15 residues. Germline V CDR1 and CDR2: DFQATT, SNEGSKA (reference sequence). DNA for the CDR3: TGCAGTGCTAGGGTCGCAGGAGGGGATCTCTACGAGCAGTACTTC. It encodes CSARVAGGDLYEQYF.

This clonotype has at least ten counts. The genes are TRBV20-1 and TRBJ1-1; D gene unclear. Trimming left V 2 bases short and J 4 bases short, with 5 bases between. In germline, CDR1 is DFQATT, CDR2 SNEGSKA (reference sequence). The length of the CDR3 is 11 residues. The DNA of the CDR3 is TGCAGTGCTAGACTTGTCACTGAAGCTTTCTTT. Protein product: CSARLVTEAFF.